This T cell receptor beta chain is from a study of blood T cell repertoires in COVID-19. As for the study in general: The samples span acute and convalescent COVID-19 from the United States, Italy and Spain. PBMCs, B-cell-depleted T cells, or T cells were the source of the cDNA or gDNA that made up the material.

Patients of the Seattle cohort, enrolled during active infection, were followed longitudinally. Using immunoSEQ multiplex PCR, the repertoire was profiled, and TCRdb retains in-frame clones only, with some absent. The sample includes about 31,000 clones, 88% of them seen just once. Germline-derived CDR1 and CDR2 are SEHNR and FQNEAQ (reference sequence). The CDR3 has 13 amino acids. Trimming cost V 2 bases and J 6 bases, with 10 bases left between them. The source is a man in his 60s with COVID-19, enrolled during active disease. Source material: peripheral blood. V is TRBV7-9 and J is TRBJ1-2; a weak D match, TRBD1 (5 bases). The chain's CDR3 is CASSLSTGDGYTF. The CDR3 DNA reads TGTGCCAGCAGCTTAAGTACGGGGGATGGCTACACCTTC.